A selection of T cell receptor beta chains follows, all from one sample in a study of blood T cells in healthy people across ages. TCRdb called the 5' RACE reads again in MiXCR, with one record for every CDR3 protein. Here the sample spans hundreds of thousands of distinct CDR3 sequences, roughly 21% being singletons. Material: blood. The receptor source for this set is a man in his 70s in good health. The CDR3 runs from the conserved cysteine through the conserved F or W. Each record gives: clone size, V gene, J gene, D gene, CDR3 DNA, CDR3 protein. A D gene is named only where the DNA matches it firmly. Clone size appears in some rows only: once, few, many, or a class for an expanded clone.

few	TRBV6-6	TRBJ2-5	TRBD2	TGTGCCAGCAGTTACCCCCTGACTAGCGGCCAAGGGACCCAGTACTTC	CASSYPLTSGQGTQYF
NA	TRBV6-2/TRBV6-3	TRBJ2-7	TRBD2	TGTGCCAGCTCTGCCCAGCCACGACTAGCGGGACACTACGAGCAGTACTTC	CASSAQPRLAGHYEQYF
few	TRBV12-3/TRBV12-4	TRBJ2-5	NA	TGTGCCAGCAGTGCAGGGGCTCAAGAGACCCAGTACTTC	CASSAGAQETQYF
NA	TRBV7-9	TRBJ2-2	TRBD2	TGTGCCAGCAACCTTAAATCCCGACAGCACGCGGGAGTGGCCGGGGAGCTGTTTTTT	CASNLKSRQHAGVAGELFF
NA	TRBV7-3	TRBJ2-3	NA	TGTGCCAGCAGCTTCGGGGACCGGGATACGCAGTATTTT	CASSFGDRDTQYF
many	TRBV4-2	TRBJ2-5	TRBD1	TGTGCCAGCAGCCAAGATCACAGGGGAGAGACCCAGTACTTC	CASSQDHRGETQYF
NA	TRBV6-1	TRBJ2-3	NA	TGTGCCAGCAGTGAACAGGACAGAGCAGATACGCAGTATTTT	CASSEQDRADTQYF
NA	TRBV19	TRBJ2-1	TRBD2	TGTGCCAGTAGTCGCAGTAGCGGGGACTACAATGAGCAGTTCTTC	CASSRSSGDYNEQFF
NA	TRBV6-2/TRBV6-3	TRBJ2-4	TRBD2	TGTGCCAGCGGGGGACTAGCGGGAGTGGCCAAAAACATTCAGTACTTC	CASGGLAGVAKNIQYF
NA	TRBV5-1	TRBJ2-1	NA	TGCGCCAGCAGCTTGTATCCGGGGCTATCCTACAATGAGCAGTTCTTC	CASSLYPGLSYNEQFF
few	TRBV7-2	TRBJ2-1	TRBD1	TGTGCCAGCAGCATTTGGACAGGGGGCTCCTACAATGAGCAGTTCTTC	CASSIWTGGSYNEQFF
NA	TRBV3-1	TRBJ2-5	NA	TGTGCCAGCAGCGCCCCAGGTAACCAAGAGACCCAGTACTTC	CASSAPGNQETQYF
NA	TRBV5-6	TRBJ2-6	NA	TGTGCCAGCAGCTTTTTAGGACCGAGCTCTGGGGCCAACGTCCTGACTTTC	CASSFLGPSSGANVLTF
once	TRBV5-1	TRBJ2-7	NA	TGCGCCAGCAGCTTGGGAAGGTTGGGGGACGAGCAGTACTTC	CASSLGRLGDEQYF
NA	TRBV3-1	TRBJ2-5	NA	TGTGCCAGCAGCCCCTACTCGGAGACCCAGTACTTC	CASSPYSETQYF
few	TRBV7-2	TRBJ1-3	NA	TGTGCCAGCAGCTTAGACAAACGCTCTGGAAACACCATATATTTT	CASSLDKRSGNTIYF
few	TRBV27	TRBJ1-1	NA	TGTGCCAGCAGTTCATACCCTCGCCGGGGCGACTACACTGAAGCTTTCTTT	CASSSYPRRGDYTEAFF
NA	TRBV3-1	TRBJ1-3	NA	TGTGCCAGCAGCCAAGTAACAACCCTCTCTGGAAACACCATATATTTT	CASSQVTTLSGNTIYF
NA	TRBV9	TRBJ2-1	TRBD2	TGTGCCAGCAGCGTAGGGGCTAGCGGGAGTCTTGAGCAGTTCTTC	CASSVGASGSLEQFF
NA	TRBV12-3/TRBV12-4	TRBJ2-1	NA	TGTGCCAGCAGTGTCCGGGACTTCAATGAGCAGTTCTTC	CASSVRDFNEQFF
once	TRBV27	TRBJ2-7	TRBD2	TGTGCCAGCATGCGAGCGGGGGGTTTATACGAGCAGTACTTC	CASMRAGGLYEQYF
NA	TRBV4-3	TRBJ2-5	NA	TGCGCCAGCAGACAAGAGCGCCGGGCGGAGACCCAGTACTTC	CASRQERRAETQYF
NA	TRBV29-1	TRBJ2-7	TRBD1	TGCAGCGTTGAAGGAGGGACAGGGGGCGTCTACGAGCAGTACTTC	CSVEGGTGGVYEQYF
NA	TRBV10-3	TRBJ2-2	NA	TGTGCCATCAGTGAGGTTTGGGGAACCGGGGAGCTGTTTTTT	CAISEVWGTGELFF
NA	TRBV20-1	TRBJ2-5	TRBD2	TGCAGTGCTGGGACTAGCGGGGTTCAAGAGACCCAGTACTTC	CSAGTSGVQETQYF
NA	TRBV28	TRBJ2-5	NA	TGTGCCAGCAGTTTCAAGAGCGGAGAGACCCAGTACTTC	CASSFKSGETQYF
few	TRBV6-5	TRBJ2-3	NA	TGTGCCAGCAGTCCCCGGGGGCTCGACCGTACAGATACGCAGTATTTT	CASSPRGLDRTDTQYF
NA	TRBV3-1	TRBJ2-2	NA	TGTGCCAGCACTCCTTTGGGGAGTACCGGGGAGCTGTTTTTT	CASTPLGSTGELFF
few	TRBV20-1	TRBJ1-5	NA	TGCAGTGCTAGAGAGGTCGGGCGGACAAGCAATCAGCCCCAGCATTTT	CSAREVGRTSNQPQHF
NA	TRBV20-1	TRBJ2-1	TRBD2	TGCAGTGCTGTGGGACTAGCGGGAGTCTACAATGAGCAGTTCTTC	CSAVGLAGVYNEQFF
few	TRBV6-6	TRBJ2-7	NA	TGTGCCAGCTCTTTAGGAGGGGAAATGACCTACGAGCAGTACTTC	CASSLGGEMTYEQYF
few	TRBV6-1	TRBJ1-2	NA	NA	CASILGAANYGYTF
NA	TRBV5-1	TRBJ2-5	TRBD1	TGCGCCAGCAGCTTGGGACAGGGGAGTTTAGAGACCCAGTACTTC	CASSLGQGSLETQYF
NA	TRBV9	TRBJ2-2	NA	TGTGCCAGCAGCCCTAGGGGGGCGAGCACCGGGGAGCTGTTTTTT	CASSPRGASTGELFF
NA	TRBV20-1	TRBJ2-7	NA	TGCAGTGCTAGAGATTACGCCTCCTACGAGCAGTACTTC	CSARDYASYEQYF
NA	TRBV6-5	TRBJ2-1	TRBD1	TGTGCCAGCAGTTTAGACAGGGGGCAAAGCAATGAGCAGTTCTTC	CASSLDRGQSNEQFF
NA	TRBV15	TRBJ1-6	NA	TGTGCCACCAGCAGCATCTCGGCGAGCTCCTATAATTCACCCCTCCACTTT	CATSSISASSYNSPLHF
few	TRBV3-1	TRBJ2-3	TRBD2	TGTGCCAGCAGCCAGGGACTAGCGGGAGGAACCACAGATACGCAGTATTTT	CASSQGLAGGTTDTQYF
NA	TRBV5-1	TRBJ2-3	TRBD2	TGCGCCAGCAGCTTCTCTAGCGGGCAATCAGATACGCAGTATTTT	CASSFSSGQSDTQYF
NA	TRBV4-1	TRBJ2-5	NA	TGCGCCAGCAGCCAAGTGGCGACAGGCCAAGAGACCCAGTACTTC	CASSQVATGQETQYF
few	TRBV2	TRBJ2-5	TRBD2	TGTGCCAGCAGTGACATAGCGGGAGTAGGGGAGACCCAGTACTTC	CASSDIAGVGETQYF
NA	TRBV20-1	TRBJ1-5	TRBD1	TGCAGTGCTAGACGCCCCGGGACAGGGATCAATCAGCCCCAGCATTTT	CSARRPGTGINQPQHF
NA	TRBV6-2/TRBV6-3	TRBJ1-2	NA	TGTGCCAGCAATAAAGTGGGCCGGGCGACGGAGGATGGCTACACCTTC	CASNKVGRATEDGYTF
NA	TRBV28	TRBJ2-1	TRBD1	TGTGCCAGCAGTTGTAGTCTTCGGACAGGGAGATACAATGAGCAGTTCTTC	CASSCSLRTGRYNEQFF
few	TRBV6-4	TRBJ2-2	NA	TGTGCCAGCAGTGCCTTTCCCAACACCGGGGAGCTGTTTTTT	CASSAFPNTGELFF
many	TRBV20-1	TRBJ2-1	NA	TGCAGTGTGACGGGATCCTACAATGAGCAGTTCTTC	CSVTGSYNEQFF
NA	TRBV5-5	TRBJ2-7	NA	TGTGCCAGCAGCCCCCGGACAGACCACTACGAGCAGTACTTC	CASSPRTDHYEQYF
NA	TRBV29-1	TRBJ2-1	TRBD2	TGCAGCGTTGAACCCCCGGGGGGGGGCAATGAGCAGTTCTTC	CSVEPPGGGNEQFF